These 18 T cell receptor beta chains were all obtained from the same sample, sequenced in a study of cytomegalovirus exposure and HLA in healthy donors. The PCR made use of 60 Vbeta and 13 Jbeta primers. Clones were sequenced by immunoSEQ multiplex PCR, and TCRdb holds only the in-frame ones, with some missing. The sample has some 110,000 clones, 78% seen once; the top ten hold 1.5% to 2%. The sequencing sample was made of PBMCs. All receptors come from a woman aged 40 to 50 in good health and CMV-seronegative.

The J gene is TRBJ2-5, the V gene TRBV5-4; 7 nucleotides agree with TRBD2. The CDR3 length is 17 residues. The germline V gene has CDR1 SGHNT and CDR2 YYREEE (reference sequence). V dropped 4 bases and J dropped 3; count of bases not matched to a gene: 15. CDR3 sequence (DNA): TGTGCCAGCAGCCCTAAGGGAGGGGCGGCGAGAGAAGAGACCCAGTACTTC. This translates into CASSPKGGAAREETQYF.

The chain carries TRBV19 and TRBJ2-3; 8 bases agree with TRBD2. V lost 6 bases, J lost 4 bases, and 9 bases stayed unmatched. The CDR3 is 15 amino acids. The germline V gene encodes CDR1 LNHDA and CDR2 SQIVND (reference sequence). This CDR3 is CASSPSGGRADTQYF. In DNA form, the CDR3 reads TGTGCCAGTAGCCCCAGCGGGGGTCGGGCAGATACGCAGTATTTT. Looking up the rest from reference TRBV19 and TRBJ2-3 gives the full variable domain: DGGITQSPKYLFRKEGQNVTLSCEQNLNHDAMYWYRQDPGQGLRLIYYSQIVNDFQKGDIAEGYSVSREKKESFPLTVTSAQKNPTAFYLCASSPSGGRADTQYFGPGTRLTVL.

The chain recombines TRBV6-5 with TRBJ2-1, with D maybe TRBD1 (5 bases). The CDR3 is 14 residues long. Trimming took 2 bases from V and 7 from J, leaving 12 bases between them. The germline V gene has CDR1 MNHEY and CDR2 SVGAGI. The CDR3 DNA sequence: TGTGCCAGCAGTTACGGGCAGGGCCGAAATGAGCAGTTCTTC. It translates to CASSYGQGRNEQFF.

The V and J genes are TRBV6-6 and TRBJ1-1, with TRBD1 identical over 7 bases. Unmatched junction bases numbered 9, after V lost 8 bases and J lost 3 bases. Germline lookup yields CDR1 MNHNY and CDR2 SVGAGI (reference sequence). There are 14 residues in the CDR3. CDR3 DNA: TGTGCCAGCTATGATCCGGGACAGCACACTGAAGCTTTCTTT. Amino acids: CASYDPGQHTEAFF.

The chain is built from TRBV28 and TRBJ2-7; D perhaps matches TRBD1 (6 bases). The germline gives CDR1 MDHEN, CDR2 SYDVKM. Between the trimmed V and J ends, which lost 5 bases and 3 bases, there was a span of 17 bases. The CDR3 runs to 15 residues. CDR3 coding DNA: TGTGCCAGCAGTGCCCAGTACGGGACACTCTACGAGCAGTACTTC. This sequence encodes CASSAQYGTLYEQYF.

This chain links TRBV7-2 with TRBJ2-5, with a possible D match to TRBD2 (6 bases). Trimming cost V 2 bases and J 4 bases, with 8 bases left between them. CDR1 SGHTA and CDR2 FQGNSA come from the germline V gene. The length of the CDR3 is 13 residues. The CDR3 sequence is CASSLSGGETQYF. CDR3 DNA sequence: TGTGCCAGCAGCTTATCCGGGGGAGAGACCCAGTACTTC.

The rearrangement uses TRBV7-8 and TRBJ1-4, with D hard to call. Deletions cut 2 bases from V and 13 bases from J, with 41 bases between. Germline assignment: CDR1 SGHVS and CDR2 FQNEAQ. This CDR3 spans 22 amino acids. The CDR3 coding sequence is TGTGCCAGCAGCTTATTTACACCCACACGCACGGGTCAGATACTAAGGAACCCGGGACTGTTTTTT. It encodes CASSLFTPTRTGQILRNPGLFF.

The V gene is TRBV29-1, the J gene TRBJ1-1; 8 nucleotides match TRBD1. The CDR3 covers 16 residues. V trimming: 2 bases; J trimming: 0 bases; junction bases outside the gene matches: 8. Germline V gene sequence: CDR1 SQVTM, CDR2 ANQGSEA. This chain's CDR3 is CSVELTGVTLNTEAFF. The CDR3 nucleotides read TGCAGCGTTGAACTGACAGGGGTCACCCTGAACACTGAAGCTTTCTTT.

The chain recombines TRBV5-1 with TRBJ2-5; 10 nucleotides line up with TRBD2. V shed 8 bases, J shed 4 bases, and the junction held 14 bases outside the gene matches. This CDR3 has 16 residues. CDR1 SGHRS and CDR2 YFSETQ come from the germline V gene. Here the CDR3 reads CASRMWASGSAETQYF. CDR3 nucleotide sequence: TGCGCCAGTCGTATGTGGGCTAGCGGGAGCGCAGAGACCCAGTACTTC.

The rearrangement uses TRBV7-9 and TRBJ1-2; D gene uncertain. Germline V CDR1 and CDR2: SEHNR, FQNEAQ (reference sequence). CDR3 length equals 15 residues. Trimming took 3 bases from V and 5 from J, leaving 16 bases between them. CDR3 sequence reads: CASSFLRTGSYGYTF. The CDR3 region has the DNA TGTGCCAGCAGCTTTCTACGGACGGGAAGTTATGGCTACACCTTC. Variable domain in full (rest from reference TRBV7-9 and TRBJ1-2): DTGVSQNPRHKITKRGQNVTFRCDPISEHNRLYWYRQTLGQGPEFLTYFQNEAQLEKSRLLSDRFSAERPKGSFSTLEIQRTEQGDSAMYLCASSFLRTGSYGYTFGSGTRLTVV.

V usage is TRBV4-1 and J usage is TRBJ2-1, with D perhaps TRBD2 (6 bases). The CDR3 has 16 residues. Trimming cost V 1 base and J 4 bases, with 14 bases left between them. Germline lookup yields CDR1 MGHRA and CDR2 YSYEKL. CDR3: CASSQGASGSYNEQFF. CDR3 nucleotide sequence: TGCGCCAGCAGCCAAGGAGCGAGCGGGTCGTACAATGAGCAGTTCTTC.

In its sample, this clone was seen once. This rearrangement joins TRBV13 to TRBJ1-2; D may be TRBD1 (6 bases). The CDR3 covers 15 residues. Germline-derived CDR1 and CDR2 are PRHDT and FYEKMQ (reference sequence). The ends were cut back, 1 base at V and 4 bases at J, with 13 bases in the middle. CDR3 in amino acids: CASSLAGGSGYGYTF. The CDR3 DNA is TGTGCCAGCAGCTTAGCGGGGGGCTCCGGCTATGGCTACACCTTC.

The CDR3 region is CASSDAGGADTQYF. CDR3 nucleotide sequence: TGTGCCAGCAGTGACGCAGGGGGCGCAGATACGCAGTATTTT. V is TRBV6-4 and J is TRBJ2-3; 8 bases agree with TRBD1. The V and J ends lost 2 bases and 4 bases, in that order; junction bases with no gene match: 2. The length of the CDR3 is 14 residues. CDR1 is MRHNA, CDR2 SNTAGT, per germline.

The chain has TRBV11-2 and TRBJ2-1; 10 bases match TRBD2. Per germline, CDR1 SGHAT and CDR2 FQNNGV. With 5 bases clipped from V and 7 bases from J, the junction kept 5 bases outside the gene matches. The CDR3 totals 14 residues. CDR3 sequence: CASSASSGRNEQFF. The CDR3 bases are TGTGCCAGCAGCGCCTCTAGCGGGAGAAATGAGCAGTTCTTC.

The rearrangement links TRBV7-2 to TRBJ1-3, with 9 bases matching TRBD1. The CDR3 sequence is 14 residues long. Germline assignment: CDR1 SGHTA and CDR2 FQGNSA. J gave up 9 bases and V 4 bases, and 7 bases lay outside the gene matches. The DNA of the CDR3 is TGTGCCAGCAGCTCGTGGACAGGGGAGGGCACCATATATTTT. Protein sequence: CASSSWTGEGTIYF.

This clone was found a few times. V gene TRBV18 combines with J gene TRBJ1-1, with TRBD1 identical over 7 bases. The CDR3 contains 19 residues. The V and J ends lost 2 bases and 0 bases, in that order; junction bases with no gene match: 15. Germline V lookup: CDR1 KGHSH, CDR2 LQKENI. This chain's CDR3 is CASSPTRTNRGGMNTEAFF. Here the CDR3 DNA reads TGTGCCAGCTCACCAACCCGGACTAACAGGGGTGGGATGAACACTGAAGCTTTCTTT. The entire variable domain, with the rest obtained from reference TRBV18 and TRBJ1-1, is as follows: NAGVMQNPRHLVRRRGQEARLRCSPMKGHSHVYWYRQLPEEGLKFMVYLQKENIIDESGMPKERFSAEFPKEGPSILRIQQVVRGDSAAYFCASSPTRTNRGGMNTEAFFGQGTRLTVV.

V is TRBV7-9 and J is TRBJ1-2; 7 positions agree with TRBD1. The CDR3 runs to 15 residues. Germline V gene data show CDR1 as SEHNR and CDR2 as FQNEAQ (reference sequence). With 6 bases clipped from V and 5 bases from J, the junction kept 12 bases outside the gene matches. For the CDR3, the DNA is TGTGCCAGCAGTTCTCGTTCCTCAGGGGGGTATGGCTACACCTTC. Protein: CASSSRSSGGYGYTF.

The CDR3 sequence is CASSPFSGVQGLNTEAFF. The DNA of the CDR3 is TGTGCCAGCTCACCATTTTCAGGAGTGCAGGGGTTGAACACTGAAGCTTTCTTT. J is TRBJ1-1 and V is TRBV18, with a weak D call TRBD1 (6 bases). CDR1 is KGHSH, CDR2 LQKENI, per germline. Between the trimmed V and J ends, which lost 2 bases and 0 bases, there was a span of 19 bases. There are 18 residues in the CDR3.